The 31 T cell receptor beta chains below were found in one sample sequenced in a study of post-analysis software for immune sequencing data. Notes on the study in general: Among four or five TRBV segments more frequent in patients than controls were TRBV5-6, TRBV5-1 and TRBV20-1.

TCR beta libraries were prepared from cDNA with unique molecular identifiers. From the PCR reads, TCRdb called clonotypes with MiXCR, one entry per CDR3 protein. The sample shows roughly 800,000 distinct CDR3 sequences, roughly 46% of them seen only once. The antigens these receptors bind are not known. The sequencing sample was made of blood. The receptors originated from a girl between 5 and 17 years old with multiple sclerosis.

This chain connects TRBV12-3 or TRBV12-4 to TRBJ2-1, with a tentative D call TRBD1 (6 bases). The CDR3 totals 12 residues. V lost 3 bases, J lost 10 bases, and 10 bases lay in between. DNA of the CDR3: TGTGCCAGCAGTTTCCAGCAGGGGGAGCAGTTCTTC. Its protein product is CASSFQQGEQFF.

This clonotype was counted between two and nine times. The chain carries TRBV29-1 and TRBJ2-3; the D gene is possibly TRBD1 (6 bases). The CDR3 length is 13 residues. V lost 8 bases, J lost 3 bases, and 15 bases lay in between. The germline gives CDR1 SQVTM, CDR2 ANQGSEA. The CDR3 region has the DNA TGCAGCTCCCGGACAGCGGCGACAGATACGCAGTATTTT. Translated, it gives CSSRTAATDTQYF.

The rearrangement joins TRBV20-1 to TRBJ2-7; a weak D match, TRBD2 (6 bases). Trimming cost V 6 bases and J 6 bases, with 18 bases left between them. Germline V lookup: CDR1 DFQATT, CDR2 SNEGSKA (reference sequence). The CDR3 contains 13 residues. As DNA, the CDR3 is TGCAGTGCCATAGGCGGGACCACCCTCGAGCAGTACTTC. This translates into CSAIGGTTLEQYF.

The chain links TRBV6-6 to TRBJ1-5, with TRBD1 identical over 8 bases. V shed 0 bases and J 2 bases; nucleotides not matched to a gene: 3. This CDR3 has 16 residues. CDR1 is MNHNY and CDR2 is SVGAGI in the germline V gene (reference sequence). Here the CDR3 reads CASSYSGQVGNQPQHF. The CDR3 bases are TGTGCCAGCAGTTACTCGGGACAGGTGGGCAATCAGCCCCAGCATTTT.

This sequence joins TRBV20-1 and TRBJ2-1; maybe TRBD2 (6 bases). The CDR3 runs to 16 residues. Trimming pared 0 bases from V and 3 bases from J, leaving 15 bases between. The germline CDR1 and CDR2 sequences are DFQATT and SNEGSKA (reference sequence). CDR3 bases: TGCAGTGCTAGAGATCTGGGGGGACCTTTCTACAATGAGCAGTTCTTC. Translating gives CSARDLGGPFYNEQFF.

The gene calls are TRBV27 and TRBJ2-4; D possibly corresponds to TRBD1 (6 bases). Per germline, CDR1 MNHEY and CDR2 SMNVEV (reference sequence). The CDR3 is 12 residues long. V lost 6 bases and J lost 13, with 16 bases in between. The CDR3 bases are TGTGCCAGCAGCTCTAAACCAGGGGAGCAGTACTTC. Protein: CASSSKPGEQYF.

At least ten counts were recorded for this clonotype. The rearrangement joins TRBV20-1 to TRBJ1-2; no firm D call. CDR1 is DFQATT and CDR2 is SNEGSKA in the germline V gene (reference sequence). This CDR3 is built from 13 residues. With 0 bases removed from V and 0 bases from J, the gap between germline ends came to 5 bases. The CDR3 is CSARDKSNYGYTF. The CDR3 DNA follows: TGCAGTGCTAGAGACAAATCTAACTATGGCTACACCTTC.

There are a few counts of this clonotype. The chain uses TRBV15 and TRBJ2-6; the D gene is possibly TRBD1 (5 bases). Germline V lookup: CDR1 LNHNV, CDR2 YYDKDF (reference sequence). The length of the CDR3 is 16 residues. V dropped 0 bases and J dropped 2 bases, with 8 bases sitting between them. CDR3 region: CATSRDKGAGANVLTF. The CDR3 nucleotides read TGTGCCACCAGCAGAGATAAAGGGGCTGGGGCCAACGTCCTGACTTTC.

The V call is TRBV5-1, the J call TRBJ2-7; D is unresolved. This CDR3 is built from 12 residues. Germline lookup yields CDR1 SGHRS and CDR2 YFSETQ. The V and J ends lost 4 bases and 7 bases respectively, with 12 bases between them. CDR3 sequence reads: CASSTERSEQYF. Written as DNA, the CDR3 is TGCGCCAGCAGCACGGAGCGTAGTGAGCAGTACTTC.

The sample holds a few counts of this clonotype. This chain uses TRBV20-1 with TRBJ2-1; TRBD2 is a possible D gene (6 bases). The CDR3 loop spans 15 amino acids. Trimming left V 1 base short and J 6 bases short, with 16 bases between. CDR1 is DFQATT, CDR2 SNEGSKA, per germline (reference sequence). As DNA, the CDR3 is TGCAGTGCTAGAGGCCGGGACTGGAGGTCCAATGAGCAGTTCTTC. Protein: CSARGRDWRSNEQFF.

The rearrangement joins TRBV5-1 to TRBJ1-5; D possibly corresponds to TRBD1 (5 bases). The CDR3 length is 15 residues. V was clipped by 0 bases and J by 5 bases, with 12 bases between them. Germline V gene sequence: CDR1 SGHRS, CDR2 YFSETQ. This CDR3 reads CASSLGPGTDQPQHF. In DNA, the CDR3 is TGCGCCAGCAGCTTGGGCCCAGGGACGGATCAGCCCCAGCATTTT.

The V and J genes are TRBV27 and TRBJ1-5; the D gene is possibly TRBD1 (5 bases). The CDR3 covers 18 residues. Between the trimmed V and J ends, which lost 4 bases and 2 bases, there was a span of 21 bases. CDR1 and CDR2 from the germline V gene are MNHEY and SMNVEV (reference sequence). For the CDR3, the DNA is TGTGCCAGCAGTTCCCTTGGTGTGACAGAGTATCGCAATCAGCCCCAGCATTTT. Translation gives CASSSLGVTEYRNQPQHF.

Only a few counts were recorded for this clonotype. V gene TRBV20-1 combines with J gene TRBJ2-1, with 7 bases lining up with TRBD2. Per the germline V gene, CDR1 is DFQATT and CDR2 is SNEGSKA (reference sequence). V shed 3 bases, J shed 1 base, and the junction held 3 bases outside the gene matches. The CDR3 consists of 14 residues. For the CDR3, the DNA is TGCAGTGCTAGGGCGGGAGTATCCTACAATGAGCAGTTCTTC. Translation: CSARAGVSYNEQFF.

This clonotype was seen only a few times. This chain uses TRBV4-3 with TRBJ2-7; possible D gene TRBD2, 5 bases. Trimming cost V 1 base and J 0 bases, with 16 bases left between them. The CDR3 totals 17 residues. Germline V gene data show CDR1 as LGHNA and CDR2 as YSLEER. The CDR3 DNA is TGCGCCAGCAGCCAAGGGTCGGGGAAGAGGGACTCCTACGAGCAGTACTTC. It codes for CASSQGSGKRDSYEQYF.

This clonotype has just a few counts. The rearrangement links TRBV5-1 to TRBJ2-7; 11 bases align to TRBD2. The CDR3 sequence is 16 residues long. Trimming at V came to 4 bases and at J to 2 bases, leaving 8 bases not matched to a gene. CDR1 is SGHRS, CDR2 YFSETQ, per germline. The CDR3 is CASSASTSGAPYEQYF. The CDR3 nucleotides read TGCGCCAGCAGCGCATCGACTAGCGGGGCCCCCTACGAGCAGTACTTC.

This clonotype was seen only a few times. The chain links TRBV11-1 to TRBJ2-7; 12 nucleotides agree with TRBD2. This CDR3 has 15 amino acids. Germline CDR1 reads SGHAT; CDR2 reads FQDESV (reference sequence). Unmatched junction bases numbered 7, after V lost 5 bases and J lost 5 bases. The CDR3, as DNA: TGTGCCAGCAGCCAGACTAGCGGGAGAGGGGACGAGCAGTACTTC. Encoded protein: CASSQTSGRGDEQYF.

The rearrangement joins TRBV12-3 or TRBV12-4 to TRBJ1-4; no clear D. Trimming removed 5 bases from V and 5 bases from J, with 6 bases in between. The CDR3 has 12 residues. For the CDR3, the DNA is TGTGCCAGCAGTCCCCGGAATGAAAAACTGTTTTTT. Translating gives CASSPRNEKLFF.

In its sample, this clonotype was seen a few times. The chain carries TRBV7-2 and TRBJ1-2; 7 positions match TRBD1. Trimming took 6 bases from V and 5 from J; bases not matched to a gene: 18. Germline V gene lookup returns CDR1 SGHTA and CDR2 FQGNSA. There are 17 residues in the CDR3. Here the CDR3 DNA reads TGTGCCAGCAGTTTCGACCGCGAAGGGGGCGCCGGGTATGGCTACACCTTC. Its protein is CASSFDREGGAGYGYTF. Filled out from reference TRBV7-2 and TRBJ1-2, the complete variable domain reads GAGVSQSPSNKVTEKGKDVELRCDPISGHTALYWYRQSLGQGLEFLIYFQGNSAPDKSGLPSDRFSAERTGGSVSTLTIQRTQQEDSAVYLCASSFDREGGAGYGYTFGSGTRLTVV.

This clonotype showed up just once. This chain uses TRBV12-3 or TRBV12-4 with TRBJ2-4, with D hard to call. CDR3 length: 13 residues. The germline V and J ends were trimmed by 4 bases and 7 bases, with 11 bases remaining between them. The CDR3 loop is CASSYRSGNIQYF. The CDR3 bases are TGTGCCAGCAGTTATAGATCCGGGAACATTCAGTACTTC.

This clonotype was counted ten times or more. This rearrangement joins TRBV20-1 to TRBJ1-5, with 7 bases matching TRBD1. Germline V gene data show CDR1 as DFQATT and CDR2 as SNEGSKA (reference sequence). Trimming removed 5 bases from V and 7 bases from J; junction bases left unmatched: 8. The CDR3 spans 13 residues. CDR3 DNA: TGCAGTGCTCTTGACAGGGCGGGACAGCCCCAGCATTTT. Amino acids: CSALDRAGQPQHF.

There are a few counts of this clonotype. This chain links TRBV12-3 or TRBV12-4 with TRBJ2-7; 7 bases map to TRBD1. V shed 6 bases, J shed 2 bases, and the junction held 4 bases outside the gene matches. The CDR3 extends over 13 amino acids. The CDR3 DNA reads as TGTGCCAGCAGGAGGGGGCCGACCTACGAGCAGTACTTC. Encoded protein: CASRRGPTYEQYF.

The chain uses TRBV5-6 and TRBJ1-1, with 9 bases identical to TRBD1. The ends lost 3 bases at V and 1 base at J; junction bases unmatched: 4. The CDR3 loop spans 15 amino acids. The germline V gene encodes CDR1 SGHDT and CDR2 YYEEEE. As DNA, the CDR3 is TGTGCCAGCAGCTGGTCGGACAGGGGGAACACTGAAGCTTTCTTT. Its protein product is CASSWSDRGNTEAFF.

V usage is TRBV19 and J usage is TRBJ1-1; D may be TRBD1 (5 bases). CDR3 length equals 14 residues. Trimming pared 2 bases from V and 4 bases from J, leaving 11 bases between. Per the germline V gene, CDR1 is LNHDA and CDR2 is SQIVND (reference sequence). The CDR3, as DNA: TGTGCCAGTAGTATAACGGGGACGAGCACTGAAGCTTTCTTT. As protein: CASSITGTSTEAFF. Full variable domain (missing parts from reference TRBV19 and TRBJ1-1): DGGITQSPKYLFRKEGQNVTLSCEQNLNHDAMYWYRQDPGQGLRLIYYSQIVNDFQKGDIAEGYSVSREKKESFPLTVTSAQKNPTAFYLCASSITGTSTEAFFGQGTRLTVV.

CDR3 bases: TGTGCCAGCAGCGAGGGACCCCTCGTCAAGACCCAGTTCTTC. Its translation is CASSEGPLVKTQFF. The chain couples TRBV9 to TRBJ2-1; either TRBD1 or TRBD2 may fit D (5 bases each). With 3 bases removed from V and 13 bases from J, the gap between germline ends came to 20 bases. Germline CDR1 reads SGDLS; CDR2 reads YYNGEE. The CDR3 spans 14 residues.

Regarding this clonotype: Given the absence of the conserved phenylalanine or tryptophan at the CDR3 end, a read error is likely. The DNA for the CDR3 is TGCGCCAGCAGCTCGACAGGGGGGAACTACGAGCAGTACTTA. Translating it yields CASSSTGGNYEQYL. The genes are TRBV5-1 and TRBJ2-4; 9 positions agree with TRBD1. The DNA end is a closer match to TRBJ2-7, so the J assignment may be wrong. The germline gives CDR1 SGHRS, CDR2 YFSETQ. The CDR3 is 14 amino acids.

This clonotype was seen at least ten times. The chain recombines TRBV20-1 with TRBJ2-5; 13 nucleotides agree with TRBD2. The germline gives CDR1 DFQATT, CDR2 SNEGSKA (reference sequence). CDR3 length: 16 amino acids. V lost 0 bases and J lost 0; bases outside the gene matches: 1. CDR3 in amino acids: CSARDGTSGNQETQYF. CDR3 nucleotide sequence: TGCAGTGCTAGAGATGGGACTAGCGGGAACCAAGAGACCCAGTACTTC.

A few counts support this clonotype. This chain connects TRBV9 to TRBJ2-1; the D is unclear. Between the trimmed V and J ends, which lost 3 bases and 6 bases, there was a span of 16 bases. This CDR3 is built from 15 residues. Looked up from germline, CDR1 is SGDLS and CDR2 is YYNGEE. In nucleotides, the CDR3 is TGTGCCAGCAGCGGACGGTTGACGGCTTCCAATGAGCAGTTCTTC. Its protein product is CASSGRLTASNEQFF.

V and J are TRBV7-3 and TRBJ2-1; TRBD2 aligns across 13 bases. With V trimmed by 1 base and J by 7 bases, 4 bases remained unmatched. The CDR3 length is 16 residues. CDR1 is SGHTA and CDR2 is FQGTGA in the germline V gene. The CDR3 loop is CASSLRLAGGGNEQFF. CDR3 bases: TGTGCCAGCAGCTTAAGACTAGCGGGAGGTGGGAATGAGCAGTTCTTC.

V and J are TRBV29-1 and TRBJ1-2; D gene uncertain. Trimming cost V 0 bases and J 8 bases, with 13 bases left between them. In germline, CDR1 is SQVTM, CDR2 ANQGSEA. This CDR3 has 13 residues. CDR3: CSVEDRHPQGYTF. The CDR3 bases are TGCAGCGTTGAAGATAGGCACCCCCAGGGCTACACCTTC.

This clonotype has more than one count but fewer than ten. The CDR3 sequence is CATSDLRDGDSGANVLTF. The CDR3, as DNA: TGTGCCACCAGTGACCTCAGGGACGGGGACTCTGGGGCCAACGTCCTGACTTTC. V usage is TRBV24-1 and J usage is TRBJ2-6; either TRBD1 or TRBD2 may fit D (5 bases each). The CDR3 has 18 amino acids. Germline V gene data show CDR1 as KGHDR and CDR2 as SFDVKD. Trimming pared 4 bases from V and 0 bases from J, leaving 15 bases between.

This CDR3 reads CASSLGHLAAYTDTQYF. As DNA, the CDR3 is TGCGCCAGCAGCTTGGGACACCTAGCGGCCTACACAGATACGCAGTATTTT. This chain joins TRBV5-1 and TRBJ2-3; TRBD2 aligns across 7 bases. After removal of 0 bases from V and 2 bases from J, the junction contained 9 bases not matched to a gene. The CDR3 has 17 residues. Germline assignment: CDR1 SGHRS and CDR2 YFSETQ.